These 6 T cell receptor beta chains were sequenced from one sample in a study of beta chain features in type 1 diabetes. Of the isolated RNA, all was reverse transcribed, and so the sequenced material was expressed TCRB transcripts. Profiled with immunoSEQ multiplex PCR; TCRdb holds only in-frame clones, not every one. The table lists fewer than 900,000 clones, around a sixth of them singletons. The sequenced sample was naive CD4+ T cells from blood. These TCRs come from a woman younger than 35 in good health.

This clone was detected a few times. Other nucleotide sequences from this sample produce the same CDR3. This chain joins TRBV9 and TRBJ2-3; D not resolved. CDR1 is SGDLS and CDR2 is YYNGEE in the germline V gene. With 2 bases removed from V and 4 bases from J, the gap between germline ends came to 8 bases. The CDR3 consists of 13 residues. The CDR3 here is CASSVSLADTQYF. The DNA for the CDR3 is TGTGCCAGCAGCGTTTCCCTAGCAGATACGCAGTATTTT.

This clone was seen more than once but under ten times. The J gene is TRBJ2-3, the V gene TRBV7-3; maybe TRBD2 (6 bases). The CDR3 runs 13 residues. Germline CDR1 SGHTA, CDR2 FQGTGA. Trimming took 5 bases from V and 6 from J, leaving 12 bases between them. The CDR3 sequence is CASSPGLADTQYF. CDR3 in DNA: TGTGCCAGCAGCCCGGGACTCGCGGATACGCAGTATTTT.

This clone was seen a handful of times. This chain uses TRBV4-3 with TRBJ2-3, with 9 bases identical to TRBD2. Germline V lookup: CDR1 LGHNA, CDR2 YSLEER. V gave up 4 bases and J gave up 2 bases; unmatched junction bases: 7. CDR3 length equals 16 residues. In DNA, the CDR3 is TGCGCCAGCAGCCCATGGTCTAGCGGGACCACAGATACGCAGTATTTT. Translation gives CASSPWSSGTTDTQYF.

The chain links TRBV7-2 to TRBJ2-1; maybe TRBD1 (6 bases). Germline V CDR1 and CDR2: SGHTA, FQGNSA. The CDR3 has 16 amino acids. V shed 6 bases and J shed 2 bases, with 17 bases lying between them. The CDR3 DNA reads TGTGCCAGCAGGGGCCGAGGGGGATCGGCCTACAATGAGCAGTTCTTC. The encoded protein is CASRGRGGSAYNEQFF. The full variable domain, with the rest looked up from reference TRBV7-2 and TRBJ2-1, is GAGVSQSPSNKVTEKGKDVELRCDPISGHTALYWYRQSLGQGLEFLIYFQGNSAPDKSGLPSDRFSAERTGGSVSTLTIQRTQQEDSAVYLCASRGRGGSAYNEQFFGPGTRLTVL.

This chain links TRBV5-5 with TRBJ1-2; unclear D gene. Germline V gene sequence: CDR1 SGHKS, CDR2 YYEKEE (reference sequence). The CDR3 spans 13 residues. The V end lost 0 bases, the J end lost 2 bases, and 5 bases lay between the germline ends. The DNA for the CDR3 is TGTGCCAGCAGCTTGGAGGGAAACTATGGCTACACCTTC. Translated, it gives CASSLEGNYGYTF.

The chain employs TRBV5-4 and TRBJ1-4, with TRBD1 matching 10 bases. Germline V gene sequence: CDR1 SGHNT, CDR2 YYREEE (reference sequence). The CDR3 runs to 14 residues. Losses at the gene ends were 4 bases for V and 7 bases for J; bases not matched to a gene: 4. CDR3 sequence (DNA): TGTGCCAGCAGCCGCCGGGACAGGGGTGAAAAACTGTTTTTT. This encodes CASSRRDRGEKLFF. Full variable domain (rest looked up from reference TRBV5-4 and TRBJ1-4): ETGVTQSPTHLIKTRGQQVTLRCSSQSGHNTVSWYQQALGQGPQFIFQYYREEENGRGNFPPRFSGLQFPNYSSELNVNALELDDSALYLCASSRRDRGEKLFFGSGTQLSVL.